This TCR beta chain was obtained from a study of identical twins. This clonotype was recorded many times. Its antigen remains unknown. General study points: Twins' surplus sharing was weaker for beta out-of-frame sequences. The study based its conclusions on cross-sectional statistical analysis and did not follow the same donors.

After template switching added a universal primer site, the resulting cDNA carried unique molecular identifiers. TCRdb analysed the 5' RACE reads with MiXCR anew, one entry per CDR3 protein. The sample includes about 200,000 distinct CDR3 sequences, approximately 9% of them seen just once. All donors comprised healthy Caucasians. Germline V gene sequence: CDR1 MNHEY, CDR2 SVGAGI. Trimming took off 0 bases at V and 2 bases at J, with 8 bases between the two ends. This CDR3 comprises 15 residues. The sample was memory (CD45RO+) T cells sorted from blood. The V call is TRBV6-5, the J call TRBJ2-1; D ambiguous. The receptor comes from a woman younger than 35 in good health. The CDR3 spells CASSYSGRPYNEQFF. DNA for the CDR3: TGTGCCAGCAGTTACTCGGGCAGGCCCTACAATGAGCAGTTCTTC.